Listed here are 8 T cell receptor beta chains from one sample, sequenced in a study of T cells in localized non-small cell lung cancer. Repertoires were generated with immunoSEQ multiplex PCR, while TCRdb's copy carries only in-frame clones and drops some. The sample includes 20,000 to 30,000 clones, approximately 89% of them seen just once. Sample: peripheral blood, taken before any cancer treatment. Every receptor here comes from a female donor over 55 with stage II squamous cell lung carcinoma.

The chain recombines TRBV4-2 with TRBJ1-5; 9 nucleotides match TRBD1. V lost 2 bases to trimming and J lost 2 bases; unmatched junction nucleotides: 16. The CDR3 has 20 amino acids. In germline, CDR1 is LGHNA, CDR2 YNFKEQ. CDR3 sequence: CASSQRIDRGTSSGNQPQHF. The CDR3 DNA follows: TGTGCCAGCAGCCAACGAATTGACAGGGGGACGTCCTCTGGCAATCAGCCCCAGCATTTT.

The chain employs TRBV28 and TRBJ1-2; D unresolved. The V gene's germline CDR1 is MDHEN and CDR2 SYDVKM. Trimming shortened V by 10 bases and J by 5 bases, and 14 bases separated the two germline ends. This CDR3 has 12 residues. For the CDR3, the DNA is TGTGCCACCACCCCCACCGTATATGGCTACACCTTC. Encoded protein: CATTPTVYGYTF.

In the case of this clone: One end of the junction is discordant with germline, which a read error may explain. J is TRBJ1-5 and V is TRBV28; TRBD1 is a possible D gene (6 bases). The CDR3 is made up of 11 amino acids. Germline loops: CDR1 MDHEN, CDR2 SYDVKM. CDR3 protein: CASSLPGHKDF. CDR3 DNA sequence: TGTGCCAGCAGTTTGCCGGGACATAAGGATTTT.

The chain joins TRBV5-1 to TRBJ1-6; D may be TRBD1 (6 bases). V shed 1 base and J shed 7 bases, with 9 bases lying between them. This CDR3 is built from 14 residues. Germline assignment: CDR1 SGHRS and CDR2 YFSETQ. The DNA for the CDR3 is TGCGCCAGCAGCTTGCAGGGGACGAATTCACCCCTCCACTTT. This gives the protein CASSLQGTNSPLHF.

The V and J genes are TRBV23-1 and TRBJ2-7; D remains unclear. TRBV23-1 is an open reading frame whose function is uncertain. V dropped 0 bases and J dropped 3 bases, with 9 bases sitting between them. CDR3 length: 14 residues. The CDR3 reads CASSQSEVRYEQYF. The DNA of the CDR3 is TGCGCCAGCAGTCAATCTGAGGTCCGCTACGAGCAGTACTTC.

In its sample, this clone was seen once. At one of its ends the junction is not consistent with the germline gene, which may arise from a read error. The chain employs TRBV7-7 and TRBJ2-5, with D perhaps being TRBD1 or TRBD2 (5 bases each). Germline-derived CDR1 and CDR2 are SSHAT and FNYEAQ (reference sequence). The CDR3 runs 16 residues. The CDR3 is CASSLAPSRDQETQYF. CDR3 bases: TGTGCTAGCAGCTTAGCGCCTAGCAGGGACCAAGAGACCCAGTACTTC.

The chain joins TRBV9 to TRBJ2-2; D ambiguous. Between the trimmed V and J ends, which lost 2 bases and 0 bases, there was a span of 8 bases. This CDR3 contains 15 residues. CDR1 is SGDLS, CDR2 YYNGEE, per germline. In nucleotides, the CDR3 is TGTGCCAGCAGCGTCGGTGGAGCGAACACCGGGGAGCTGTTTTTT. Translation gives CASSVGGANTGELFF. Based on the CDR3 plus reference TRBV9 and TRBJ2-2, the full variable domain is DSGVTQTPKHLITATGQRVTLRCSPRSGDLSVYWYQQSLDQGLQFLIQYYNGEERAKGNILERFSAQQFPDLHSELNLSSLELGDSALYFCASSVGGANTGELFFGEGSRLTVL.

The chain employs TRBV2 and TRBJ2-5, with D perhaps matching TRBD2 (6 bases). Germline V CDR1 and CDR2: SNHLY, FYNNEI. The CDR3 sequence is 13 residues long. V lost 6 bases and J 1 base, leaving 9 bases between the germline ends. CDR3 amino acids: CASRRDGQETQYF. DNA for the CDR3: TGTGCCAGCAGGCGGGACGGCCAAGAGACCCAGTACTTC.